This TCR beta chain was recorded in a study of OX40 agonist ivuxolimab in advanced cancers. Looking at the study overall: Intravenous ivuxolimab was administered to patients every 2 weeks at 0.01 to 10 mg/kg. One hepatocellular carcinoma and a couple of cutaneous melanoma patients partially responded. Patients were 82.7% male with ages about 23 to 80, mean about 60. Findings of the study overall: Circulating CD4+ and CD8+ T cells showed clonal expansion by week 6 at 0.1 to 3.0 mg/kg.

TCRdb's table, derived via immunoSEQ multiplex PCR, lists solely in-frame clones and lacks some. The sample lists 20,000 to 25,000 clones; 86% were seen once. As regards this clone: What it binds is unknown.

The CDR3 extends over 15 amino acids. CDR1 MNHNS and CDR2 SASEGT come from the germline V gene. V was shortened by 3 bases and J by 1 base, with 10 bases between the two germline ends. Sequencing was performed on CD4+ or CD8+ T cells sorted from blood, taken in a trial of the OX40 agonist ivuxolimab. This sequence joins TRBV6-1 and TRBJ1-5, with D possibly being TRBD1 (6 bases). The clonotype comes from an adult with an advanced solid tumor such as melanoma, head and neck, liver or kidney cancer. CDR3 nucleotide sequence: TGTGCCAGCAGTGATTGGGGGGCGAGCAATCAGCCCCAGCATTTT. The encoded protein is CASSDWGASNQPQHF.